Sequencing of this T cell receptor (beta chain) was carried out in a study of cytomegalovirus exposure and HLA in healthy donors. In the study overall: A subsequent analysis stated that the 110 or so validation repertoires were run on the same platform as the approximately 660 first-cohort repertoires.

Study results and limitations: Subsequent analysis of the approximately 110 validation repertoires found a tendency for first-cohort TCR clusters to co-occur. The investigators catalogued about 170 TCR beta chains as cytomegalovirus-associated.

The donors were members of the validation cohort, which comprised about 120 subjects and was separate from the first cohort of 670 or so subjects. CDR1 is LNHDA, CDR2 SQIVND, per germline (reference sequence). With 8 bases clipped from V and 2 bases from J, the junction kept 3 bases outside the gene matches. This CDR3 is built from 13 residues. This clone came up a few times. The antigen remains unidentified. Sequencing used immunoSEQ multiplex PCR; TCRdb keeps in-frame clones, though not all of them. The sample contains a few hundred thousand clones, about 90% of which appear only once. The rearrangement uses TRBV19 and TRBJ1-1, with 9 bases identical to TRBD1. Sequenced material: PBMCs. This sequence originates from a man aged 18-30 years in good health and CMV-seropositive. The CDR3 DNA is TGTGCCAGTGGGACAGGGCGTAACACTGAAGCTTTCTTT. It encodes CASGTGRNTEAFF.